The T cell receptor beta chain described here comes from a study of T-cell memory formation after mild COVID-19. Overall study context: For the most part, TCR clusters were specific to one donor.

This clonotype was observed many times. No antigen is known for it. Study observations and caveats: Contracting clones localized mainly to CM and EM when CD4+ and mainly to EMRA when CD8+.

The authors produced TCR alpha and TCR beta cDNA libraries with sample barcodes and UMIs by 5'RACE using constant-segment primers. TCRdb itself ran the 5' RACE reads through MiXCR, one entry per CDR3 protein. The table records about 430,000 distinct CDR3 sequences, roughly 18% of them present only once. The CDR3 covers 14 residues. Trimming cost V 5 bases and J 5 bases, with 13 bases left between them. The rearrangement links TRBV12-3 or TRBV12-4 to TRBJ1-5; a possible D gene is TRBD1 (6 bases). The specimen sequenced was PBMCs or a T cell subset sorted from them (not recorded which). The origin of this receptor is a man between 18 and 35 years old who had mild COVID-19 (a few samples of this study predate the infection). Cell type and time point are not known. CDR3 sequence (DNA): TGTGCCAGCAGTCCCCAGGGGACGGATCAGCCCCAGCATTTT. Translating it yields CASSPQGTDQPQHF.